This is a list of T cell receptor beta chains from one sample in a study of T cell responses to AZD1222 COVID-19 vaccine. This table comes from immunoSEQ multiplex PCR, and its TCRdb copy is limited to in-frame clones, with some not included. The table includes 140,000 to 150,000 clones, 88% detected once. The sample in question was peripheral blood, obtained on day 0 of AZD1222 vaccination. All receptors derive from an adult in good health. The CDR3 runs from the conserved cysteine through the conserved F or W. A D gene is named only where the DNA matches it firmly. Some rows have no size entry. The others give once, few or many, or a class for an expanded clone.

CASSLLEGIHGYTF,TGTGCCAGCAGTTTACTGGAGGGAATACATGGCTACACCTTC,NA,TRBV28,NA,TRBJ1-2
CASSQARGVINTEAFF,TGTGCCAGCAGCCAAGCGCGGGGGGTTATTAACACTGAAGCTTTCTTT,once,TRBV3-1/TRBV3-2,NA,TRBJ1-1
CASSQRARAWGDNSPLHF,TGTGCCAGCAGCCAAAGGGCGAGGGCCTGGGGGGATAATTCACCCCTCCACTTT,NA,TRBV14,NA,TRBJ1-6
CASSPDRNYGYTF,TGTGCCAGCAGCCCGGACAGGAACTATGGCTACACCTTC,NA,TRBV14,TRBD1,TRBJ1-2
CASSQDVGFTEAFF,TGCGCCAGCAGCCAAGATGTGGGGTTCACTGAAGCTTTCTTT,NA,TRBV4-3,NA,TRBJ1-1
CASSPEVRTPETQYF,TGTGCCAGCAGCCCCGAAGTGAGGACCCCAGAGACCCAGTACTTC,NA,TRBV9,NA,TRBJ2-5
CAWETANNSPLHF,TGTGCCTGGGAGACCGCTAATAATTCACCCCTCCACTTT,NA,TRBV30,NA,TRBJ1-6
CASSPGQGSYEQYF,TGTGCCAGCAGCCCGGGACAGGGGTCCTACGAGCAGTACTTC,NA,TRBV4-2,TRBD1,TRBJ2-7
CASSLLGTKGRTEAFF,TGTGCCAGCTCACTTTTGGGAACGAAGGGGAGGACTGAAGCTTTCTTT,NA,TRBV18,NA,TRBJ1-1
CASSQDQSMGYGYTF,TGTGCCAGCAGCCAAGATCAATCGATGGGGTATGGCTACACCTTC,NA,TRBV3-1/TRBV3-2,NA,TRBJ1-2
CASSPSQGETQYF,TGTGCCAGCAGCCCCAGTCAGGGGGAGACCCAGTACTTC,once,TRBV11-2,NA,TRBJ2-5
CASSIGGMSYEQYF,TGTGCCAGTAGTATAGGAGGGATGTCCTACGAGCAGTACTTC,NA,TRBV19,NA,TRBJ2-7
CASSSPLQGRGYTF,TGTGCCAGCAGCTCACCCCTACAAGGTCGGGGCTACACCTTC,NA,TRBV7-2,NA,TRBJ1-2
CASSSTKGLEAFF,TGTGCCAGCTCTTCGACTAAGGGCCTTGAAGCTTTCTTT,NA,TRBV18,NA,TRBJ1-1
CASSPHPNYGYTF,TGTGCCAGCAGCCCACATCCTAACTATGGCTACACCTTC,NA,TRBV14,NA,TRBJ1-2
CASSLYTGAGNNEQFF,TGTGCCAGCAGTTTATACACAGGAGCTGGGAACAATGAGCAGTTCTTC,NA,TRBV28,NA,TRBJ2-1
CASSTQNSNQPQHF,TGTGCCAGCAGTACACAAAATAGCAATCAGCCCCAGCATTTT,NA,TRBV6-5,NA,TRBJ1-5
CASRQEGYGYTF,TGCGCCAGCAGGCAAGAAGGCTATGGCTACACCTTC,once,TRBV5-1,NA,TRBJ1-2
CASSGGGAGETQYF,TGTGCCAGCAGCGGCGGGGGGGCCGGAGAGACCCAGTACTTC,NA,TRBV28,TRBD2,TRBJ2-5
CASSLSGINYGYTF,TGTGCCAGCAGCTTATCAGGGATTAACTATGGCTACACCTTC,NA,TRBV28,NA,TRBJ1-2
CASSLVRRTLNEKLFF,TGTGCCAGCTCACTGGTGCGACGGACCCTTAATGAAAAACTGTTTTTT,NA,TRBV18,NA,TRBJ1-4
CASSLYPTGLYGYTF,TGTGCCAGCAGCTTATACCCTACAGGGCTCTATGGCTACACCTTC,NA,TRBV7-8,NA,TRBJ1-2
CASSLTGTGELFF,TGCGCCAGCAGCTTGACGGGGACCGGGGAGCTGTTTTTT,NA,TRBV5-1,NA,TRBJ2-2
CASSLFPQGTSGNTIYF,TGTGCCAGCAGCTTATTTCCACAGGGGACCTCTGGAAACACCATATATTTT,NA,TRBV7-8,TRBD1,TRBJ1-3
CASILGGGTYEQYF,TGTGCCAGCATCCTTGGCGGCGGGACCTACGAGCAGTACTTC,NA,TRBV6-6,NA,TRBJ2-7
CSVEGTGQQPNYGYTF,TGCAGCGTTGAAGGGACAGGACAGCAACCTAACTATGGCTACACCTTC,NA,TRBV29-1,TRBD1,TRBJ1-2
CASSTSADTQYF,TGTGCCAGCTCCACCTCCGCAGATACGCAGTATTTT,once,TRBV12-3/TRBV12-4,NA,TRBJ2-3
CASSLDIGGNTEAFF,TGTGCCAGCAGCTTAGATATAGGGGGGAACACTGAAGCTTTCTTT,NA,TRBV11-2,NA,TRBJ1-1
CASSLGVAGAKQFF,TGTGCCAGCAGCTTGGGGGTGGCGGGGGCAAAGCAGTTCTTC,NA,TRBV7-9,NA,TRBJ2-1
CATTKGALNTEAFF,TGTGCAACCACTAAGGGGGCCCTGAACACTGAAGCTTTCTTT,NA,TRBV6-5,TRBD1,TRBJ1-1
CASQGGTLIYNEQFF,TGTGCCAGTCAGGGGGGTACTCTAATTTACAATGAGCAGTTCTTC,once,TRBV19,NA,TRBJ2-1
CSATGTVAKNIQYF,TGCAGCGCCACCGGGACAGTAGCCAAAAACATTCAGTACTTC,NA,TRBV29-1,TRBD1,TRBJ2-4
CASSIQGREKLFF,TGTGCCAGTAGTATCCAGGGCCGTGAAAAACTGTTTTTT,once,TRBV19,NA,TRBJ1-4
CASSFKRSSGANVLTF,TGTGCCAGCAGTTTCAAACGGAGCTCTGGGGCCAACGTCCTGACTTTC,NA,TRBV28,NA,TRBJ2-6
CASSLGRYGYTF,TGTGCCAGCAGTCTGGGACGGTATGGCTACACCTTC,NA,TRBV12-3/TRBV12-4,NA,TRBJ1-2
CASSYGGSSYNSPLHF,TGTGCCAGCAGTTACGGGGGTAGCTCCTATAATTCACCCCTCCACTTT,NA,TRBV6-2/TRBV6-3,NA,TRBJ1-6
CASSVAGTNYGYTF,TGTGCCAGTAGTGTTGCCGGGACCAACTATGGCTACACCTTC,NA,TRBV19,NA,TRBJ1-2
CASAAGTGANTIYF,TGTGCCAGCGCAGCCGGGACAGGGGCAAACACCATATATTTT,NA,TRBV6-5,TRBD1,TRBJ1-3
CASSLGYETQYF,TGTGCCAGCAGCTTAGGGTATGAGACCCAGTACTTC,once,TRBV11-2,NA,TRBJ2-5
CASSFTGGTDTQYF,TGTGCCAGCAGCTTTACGGGCGGCACAGATACGCAGTATTTT,NA,TRBV7-2,NA,TRBJ2-3
CASSYGQGNGYTF,TGTGCCAGCAGCTACGGACAGGGGAATGGCTACACCTTC,NA,TRBV7-8,TRBD1,TRBJ1-2
CATRRTGSNSPLHF,TGTGCCACCAGGAGGACAGGGAGCAATTCACCCCTCCACTTT,NA,TRBV15,TRBD1,TRBJ1-6
CASSSQETQYF,TGTGCCAGCTCTTCCCAAGAGACCCAGTACTTC,NA,TRBV18,NA,TRBJ2-5
CASSSQGIGNEQFF,TGCGCCAGCAGCTCGCAGGGTATTGGGAATGAGCAGTTCTTC,once,TRBV5-1,NA,TRBJ2-1
CASRRGTGSREQYF,TGTGCCAGCAGGCGGGGGACAGGGTCGCGAGAGCAGTACTTC,NA,TRBV7-9,TRBD1,TRBJ2-7
CASSQLRTGEKLFF,TGTGCCAGCAGCCAATTACGGACAGGGGAAAAACTGTTTTTT,NA,TRBV3-1/TRBV3-2,TRBD1,TRBJ1-4
CASSIGQTVTGELFF,TGTGCCAGTAGTATTGGACAGACAGTCACCGGGGAGCTGTTTTTT,NA,TRBV19,NA,TRBJ2-2
CASSQGAQPQHF,TGTGCCAGCAGCCAAGGTGCTCAGCCCCAGCATTTT,NA,TRBV4-2,NA,TRBJ1-5
CSVRNQQGTQYF,TGCAGCGTTAGGAATCAACAGGGGACCCAGTACTTC,few,TRBV29-1,NA,TRBJ2-5
CAISELGQDIVMNTEAFF,TGTGCCATCAGTGAACTTGGACAGGACATCGTAATGAACACTGAAGCTTTCTTT,many,TRBV10-3,TRBD1,TRBJ1-1
CASSYRYRAEQYF,TGTGCCAGCAGTTACCGGTACAGGGCCGAGCAGTACTTC,NA,TRBV6-5,NA,TRBJ2-7
CASSPSQGSNQPQHF,TGTGCCAGCAGCCCATCACAGGGGAGCAATCAGCCCCAGCATTTT,NA,TRBV7-8,TRBD1,TRBJ1-5
CASSLPTGPPYGYTF,TGTGCCAGCAGTTTACCCACGGGGCCGCCCTATGGCTACACCTTC,NA,TRBV28,NA,TRBJ1-2
CASSPSRRGVDYGYTF,TGTGCCAGCAGTCCCTCCCGCAGGGGAGTAGACTATGGCTACACCTTC,NA,TRBV27,NA,TRBJ1-2
CASRYSGAGNQPQHF,TGTGCCAGCCGATACTCGGGAGCGGGCAATCAGCCCCAGCATTTT,NA,TRBV28,NA,TRBJ1-5
CASSLAPTGRNSPLHF,TGTGCCAGCAGCTTAGCCCCGACAGGGAGGAATTCACCCCTCCACTTT,once,TRBV7-2,TRBD1,TRBJ1-6
CASSEHFGTGNQPQHF,TGTGCCAGCAGTGAACATTTCGGGACAGGGAATCAGCCCCAGCATTTT,NA,TRBV2,TRBD1,TRBJ1-5
CASSFGGTGVYNEQFF,TGTGCCAGCAGCTTCGGCGGGACAGGGGTCTACAATGAGCAGTTCTTC,NA,TRBV7-2,TRBD1,TRBJ2-1
CASKGGYSYGYTF,TGTGCCAGCAAGGGAGGGTACTCCTATGGCTACACCTTC,NA,TRBV27,NA,TRBJ1-2
CASSAQKGASNYGYTF,TGTGCCAGCAGCGCCCAAAAGGGGGCCTCTAACTATGGCTACACCTTC,NA,TRBV21-1,NA,TRBJ1-2